This T cell receptor (beta chain) was profiled in a study of blood T cell repertoires in COVID-19. CDR3 length: 17 amino acids. Looked up from germline, CDR1 is MGHRA and CDR2 is YSYEKL. J lost 3 bases, V lost 4 bases, and 10 bases had no gene match. Measured with immunoSEQ multiplex PCR; TCRdb has only the in-frame clones, and not every one. This table holds some 200,000 clones, about 85% found once. The receptor was derived from a man in his fifties or sixties with COVID-19, enrolled during active disease. Sequencing was carried out using peripheral blood. The rearrangement links TRBV4-1 to TRBJ1-3; 9 bases are shared with TRBD1. The CDR3 protein is CASSLNPQGAGGNTIYF. The CDR3, as DNA: TGCGCCAGCAGCCTGAACCCACAGGGGGCGGGTGGAAACACCATATATTTT.